The 10 T cell receptor beta chains listed next were all sequenced from one sample in a study of CD8 T cells in Susac syndrome (dated by TCRdb to about 2019). Libraries were made using the immunoSEQ multiplex PCR assay. RNA was extracted with the RNeasy kit and roughly 0.45 to 1 ug was reverse transcribed using random hexamers. Clones were called with MiXCR by TCRdb after fastp trimmed the public reads at Q25, and only in-frame beta chains were retained. Entries that share a CDR3 protein sequence are merged under the most common genes and DNA. The sample has approximately 150,000 distinct CDR3 sequences on record, less than 95% of them singletons. More than 0.065% of the sample is taken by the ten largest. The material sequenced was CD4+ T cells from PBMCs. These receptors were collected from a human donor in good health.

The gene calls are TRBV3-1 and TRBJ2-1; no firm D call. The germline CDR1 and CDR2 sequences are LGHDT and YNNKEL (reference sequence). This CDR3 region has 16 residues. V was cut by 0 bases and J by 5 bases, with 14 bases left in between. In DNA form, the CDR3 reads TGTGCCAGCAGCCAAGATCGGTCAACCGTGGACAATGAGCAGTTCTTC. This codes for CASSQDRSTVDNEQFF.

The rearrangement links TRBV6-1 to TRBJ1-2; D gene unclear. The CDR3 totals 15 residues. V was trimmed by 3 bases and J by 8 bases, leaving 19 bases between them. Germline V gives CDR1 MNHNS, CDR2 SASEGT. CDR3 sequence (DNA): TGTGCCAGCAGTGAGGACTTGTCTCACCGCTCCGGCTACACCTTC. It specifies CASSEDLSHRSGYTF.

The rearrangement uses TRBV20-1 and TRBJ2-1; D perhaps matches TRBD1 (5 bases). CDR3 size: 16 residues. Germline V CDR1 and CDR2: DFQATT, SNEGSKA (reference sequence). The germline V and J ends were trimmed by 2 bases and 6 bases, with 20 bases remaining between them. This CDR3 is CSARHKGFWALNEQFF. The CDR3 DNA reads as TGCAGTGCTAGACATAAGGGGTTTTGGGCCCTCAATGAGCAGTTCTTC.

This clonotype has just a few counts. This chain links TRBV6-4 with TRBJ2-2; 7 bases line up with TRBD1. V lost 2 bases, J lost 3 bases, and 3 bases stayed unmatched. The CDR3 has 15 amino acids. Looked up from germline, CDR1 is MRHNA and CDR2 is SNTAGT. For the CDR3, the DNA is TGTGCCAGCAGTGACGGTCAGGGGGACACCGGGGAGCTGTTTTTT. Protein sequence: CASSDGQGDTGELFF.

The CDR3 DNA reads TGTGCCACCTCCTCGACTAGCGGAAAAACCTACGAGCAGTACTTC. Its protein product is CATSSTSGKTYEQYF. This chain joins TRBV9 and TRBJ2-7, with TRBD2 matching over 9 bases. CDR1 is SGDLS and CDR2 is YYNGEE in the germline V gene. With V trimmed by 9 bases and J by 2 bases, 12 bases remained unmatched. The CDR3 consists of 15 residues.

The chain couples TRBV20-1 to TRBJ2-7, with D perhaps TRBD2 (6 bases). The CDR3 consists of 14 residues. Germline loops: CDR1 DFQATT, CDR2 SNEGSKA (reference sequence). Between the trimmed V and J ends, which lost 6 bases and 4 bases, there was a span of 19 bases. The CDR3 loop reads CSAGLRGYGYEQYF. DNA for the CDR3: TGCAGTGCGGGGCTTCGGGGGTACGGATACGAGCAGTACTTC.

In DNA form, the CDR3 reads TGTGCCAGCAAGGCAGGCGCCTGGGGGACATCGACTGGAAACACCATATATTTT. It encodes CASKAGAWGTSTGNTIYF. J is TRBJ1-3 and V is TRBV28, with D possibly matching TRBD1 (6 bases). Trimming shortened V by 7 bases and J by 2 bases, and 24 bases separated the two germline ends. The CDR3 is made up of 18 amino acids. Germline-derived CDR1 and CDR2 are MDHEN and SYDVKM.

The gene calls are TRBV7-2 and TRBJ2-1, with a tentative D call TRBD1 (6 bases). Per germline, CDR1 SGHTA and CDR2 FQGNSA. This CDR3 region has 13 residues. V lost 5 bases to trimming and J lost 10 bases, with 15 bases between them. CDR3 nucleotides: TGTGCCAGCAGCAAGGACAGTTATCGGGAGCAGTTCTTC. This encodes CASSKDSYREQFF.

This rearrangement joins TRBV4-2 to TRBJ1-4, with D perhaps matching TRBD1 (5 bases). The CDR3 consists of 14 residues. Germline V gives CDR1 LGHNA, CDR2 YNFKEQ. V lost 2 bases and J 8 bases, leaving 12 bases between the germline ends. CDR3 in amino acids: CASSQSVGDEKLFF. CDR3 in DNA: TGTGCCAGCAGCCAATCCGTGGGGGACGAAAAACTGTTTTTT.

The chain employs TRBV19 and TRBJ2-1, with 9 bases lining up with TRBD2. The germline CDR1 and CDR2 sequences are LNHDA and SQIVND (reference sequence). Losses at the gene ends were 3 bases for V and 15 bases for J; bases not matched to a gene: 12. The CDR3 extends over 14 amino acids. CDR3 nucleotides: TGTGCCAGTAGTATCCGGACTAGCGTGGAATATACGTTCTTC. This encodes CASSIRTSVEYTFF.